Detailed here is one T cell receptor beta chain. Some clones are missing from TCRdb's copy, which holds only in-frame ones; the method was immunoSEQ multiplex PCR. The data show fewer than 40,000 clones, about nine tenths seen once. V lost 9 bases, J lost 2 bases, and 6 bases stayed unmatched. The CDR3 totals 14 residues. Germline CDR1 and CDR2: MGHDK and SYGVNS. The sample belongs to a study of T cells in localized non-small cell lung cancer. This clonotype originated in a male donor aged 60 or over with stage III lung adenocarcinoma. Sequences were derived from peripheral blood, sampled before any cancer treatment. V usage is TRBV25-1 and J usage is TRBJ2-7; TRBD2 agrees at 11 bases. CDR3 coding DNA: TGTGCCAGTAGTACTAGCGGGAGTCCCTACGAGCAGTACTTC. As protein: CASSTSGSPYEQYF.